This T cell receptor (beta chain) is drawn from a study of T cell changes during pregnancy in multiple sclerosis. Method: immunoSEQ multiplex PCR; TCRdb's copy keeps in-frame clones and lacks some. The sample lists roughly 93,000 clones, approximately 92% occurring once. The clonotype originates from a female donor with multiple sclerosis, enrolled in a pregnancy study. The sample in question was peripheral blood, obtained after pregnancy.

The CDR3: CAWSRGTGITGELFF. The CDR3 DNA reads as TGTGCCTGGAGTAGGGGGACAGGGATAACCGGGGAGCTGTTTTTT. The V gene is TRBV30, the J gene TRBJ2-2, with 9 nucleotides matching TRBD1. CDR1 GTSNPN and CDR2 SVGIG come from the germline V gene (reference sequence). J lost 5 bases, V lost 2 bases, and 6 bases had no gene match. This CDR3 is built from 15 residues.